This T cell receptor (beta chain) was recorded in a study of blood T cell repertoires in COVID-19. Study as a whole: Acute-phase and convalescent COVID-19 samples originated in the United States, Italy and Spain. Sample material is recorded as cDNA or gDNA derived from T cells, B-cell-depleted T cells, or PBMCs.

Assay: immunoSEQ multiplex PCR; the TCRdb copy retains only in-frame clones and omits some. Altogether 65,000 to 75,000 clones are present, about nine tenths being singletons, with the ten largest covering 1.4% to 1.5%. Input material: peripheral blood. This clonotype was sampled from a man over 45 with acute or convalescent COVID-19.

The CDR3 loop reads CASSKGRGFNQPQHF. As DNA, the CDR3 is TGTGCCAGCAGCAAAGGGCGGGGATTCAATCAGCCCCAGCATTTT. V usage is TRBV21-1 and J usage is TRBJ1-5. TRBV21-1 is designated a pseudogene. The length of the CDR3 is 15 residues.